This TCR beta chain was found in a study of human thymus T cells. TCRdb keeps only in-frame clones here, not all; method: immunoSEQ multiplex PCR. The table has 100,000 to 150,000 clones, around 94% seen once. Looked up from germline, CDR1 is SGHVS and CDR2 is FQNEAQ. Trimming stripped 5 bases from V and 6 bases from J, with 20 bases between. The CDR3 is 17 residues long. Thymic material originated from resections removed in the course of corrective heart surgery. Samples came from healthy Finnish infants during open corrective cardiac surgery. The sequence was collected from a boy younger than two with a congenital heart defect but otherwise immunologically healthy. Sequenced material: thymus tissue. The V call is TRBV7-8, the J call TRBJ1-6, with D hard to call. CDR3: CASSPLEGGFFNSPLHF. In DNA, the CDR3 is TGTGCCAGCAGCCCTTTAGAGGGAGGGTTTTTTAATTCACCCCTCCACTTT.